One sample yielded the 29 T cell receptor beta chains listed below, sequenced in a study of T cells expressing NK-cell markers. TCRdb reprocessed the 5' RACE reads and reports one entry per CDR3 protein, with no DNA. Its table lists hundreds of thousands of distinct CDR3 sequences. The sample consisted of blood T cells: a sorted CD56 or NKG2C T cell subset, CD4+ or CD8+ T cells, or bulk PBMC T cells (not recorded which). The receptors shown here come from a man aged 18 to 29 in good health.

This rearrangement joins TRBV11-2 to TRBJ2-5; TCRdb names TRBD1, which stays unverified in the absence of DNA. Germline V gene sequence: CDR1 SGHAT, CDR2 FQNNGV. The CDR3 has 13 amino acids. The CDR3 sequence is CASSLEVRGAQYF.

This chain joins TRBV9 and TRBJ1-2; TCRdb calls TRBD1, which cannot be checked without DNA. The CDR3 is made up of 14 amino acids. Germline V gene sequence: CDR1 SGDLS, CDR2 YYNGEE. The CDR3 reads CASSPWDRDYGYTF. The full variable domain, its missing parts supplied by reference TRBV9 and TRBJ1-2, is DSGVTQTPKHLITATGQRVTLRCSPRSGDLSVYWYQQSLDQGLQFLIQYYNGEERAKGNILERFSAQQFPDLHSELNLSSLELGDSALYFCASSPWDRDYGYTFGSGTRLTVV.

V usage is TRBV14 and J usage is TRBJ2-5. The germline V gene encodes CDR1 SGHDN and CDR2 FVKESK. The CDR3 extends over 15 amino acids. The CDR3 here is CASSPGLGTQETQYF. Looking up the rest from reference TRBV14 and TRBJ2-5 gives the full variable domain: EAGVTQFPSHSVIEKGQTVTLRCDPISGHDNLYWYRRVMGKEIKFLLHFVKESKQDESGMPNNRFLAERTGGTYSTLKVQPAELEDSGVYFCASSPGLGTQETQYFGPGTRLLVL.

CDR3 amino acids: CASTRVHETDTQYF. The chain has TRBV6-2 or TRBV6-3 and TRBJ2-3; TCRdb outputs TRBD2, but without DNA this stays unchecked. CDR3 length: 14 residues. Germline lookup yields CDR1 MNHEY and CDR2 SVGEGT.

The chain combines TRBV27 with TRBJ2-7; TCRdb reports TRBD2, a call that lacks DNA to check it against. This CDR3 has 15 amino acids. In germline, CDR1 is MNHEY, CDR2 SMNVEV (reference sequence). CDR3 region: CASSAGTMYTYEQYF.

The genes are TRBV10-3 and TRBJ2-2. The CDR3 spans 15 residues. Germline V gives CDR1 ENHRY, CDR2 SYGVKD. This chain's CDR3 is CAISVSGDRPRELFF.

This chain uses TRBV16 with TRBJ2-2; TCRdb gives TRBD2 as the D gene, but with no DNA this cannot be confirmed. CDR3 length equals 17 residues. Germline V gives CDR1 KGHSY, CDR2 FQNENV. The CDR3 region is CASSQTMGGRNTGELFF. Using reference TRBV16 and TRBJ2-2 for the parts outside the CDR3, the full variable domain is GEEVAQTPKHLVRGEGQKAKLYCAPIKGHSYVFWYQQVLKNEFKFLISFQNENVFDETGMPKERFSAKCLPNSPCSLEIQATKLEDSAVYFCASSQTMGGRNTGELFFGEGSRLTVL.

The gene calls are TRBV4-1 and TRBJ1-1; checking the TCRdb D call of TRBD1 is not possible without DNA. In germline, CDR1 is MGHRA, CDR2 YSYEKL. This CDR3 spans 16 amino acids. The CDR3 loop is CASSHPPQGANTEAFF.

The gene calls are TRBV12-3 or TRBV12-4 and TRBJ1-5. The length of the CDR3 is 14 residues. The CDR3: CASTLASGNQPQHF.

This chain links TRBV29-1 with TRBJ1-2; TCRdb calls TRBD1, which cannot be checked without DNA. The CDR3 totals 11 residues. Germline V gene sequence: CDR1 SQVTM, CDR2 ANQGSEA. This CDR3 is CSVGGSEGYTF.

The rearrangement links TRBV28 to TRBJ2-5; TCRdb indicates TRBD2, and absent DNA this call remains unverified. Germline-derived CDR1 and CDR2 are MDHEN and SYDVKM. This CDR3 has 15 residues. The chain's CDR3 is CASSLADYGRETQYF.

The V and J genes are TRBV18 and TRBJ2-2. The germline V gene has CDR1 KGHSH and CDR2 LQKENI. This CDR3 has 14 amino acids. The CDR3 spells CASSPPGNTGELFF.

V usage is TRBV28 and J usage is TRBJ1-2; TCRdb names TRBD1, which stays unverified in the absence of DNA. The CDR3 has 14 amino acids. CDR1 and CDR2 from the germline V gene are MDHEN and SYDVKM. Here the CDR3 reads CASRDGQTNYGYTF.

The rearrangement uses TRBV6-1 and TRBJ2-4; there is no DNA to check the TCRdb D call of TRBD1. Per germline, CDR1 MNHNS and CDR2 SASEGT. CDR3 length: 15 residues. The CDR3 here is CASGTRAVAKNIQYF.

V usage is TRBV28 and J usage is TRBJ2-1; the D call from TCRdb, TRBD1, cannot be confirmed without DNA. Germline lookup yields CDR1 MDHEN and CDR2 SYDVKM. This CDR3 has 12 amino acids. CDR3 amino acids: CASTPGGGEQFF.

The CDR3 protein is CASSKDRRGLAGYNEQFF. V is TRBV2 and J is TRBJ2-1; TCRdb's D call, TRBD2, is unchecked because there is no DNA. The CDR3 spans 18 residues. Germline V gene sequence: CDR1 SNHLY, CDR2 FYNNEI.

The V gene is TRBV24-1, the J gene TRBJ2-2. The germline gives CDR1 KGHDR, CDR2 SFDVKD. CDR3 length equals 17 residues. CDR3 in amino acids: CATSDLEVFENTGELFF.

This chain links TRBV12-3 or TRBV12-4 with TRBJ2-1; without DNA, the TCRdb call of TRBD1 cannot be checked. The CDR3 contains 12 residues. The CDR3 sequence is CASSGTSNEQFF.

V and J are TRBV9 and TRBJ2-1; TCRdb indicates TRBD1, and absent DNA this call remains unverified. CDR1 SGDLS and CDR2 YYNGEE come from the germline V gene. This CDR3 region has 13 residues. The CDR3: CASSVVQENEQFF. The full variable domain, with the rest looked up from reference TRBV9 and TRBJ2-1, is DSGVTQTPKHLITATGQRVTLRCSPRSGDLSVYWYQQSLDQGLQFLIQYYNGEERAKGNILERFSAQQFPDLHSELNLSSLELGDSALYFCASSVVQENEQFFGPGTRLTVL.

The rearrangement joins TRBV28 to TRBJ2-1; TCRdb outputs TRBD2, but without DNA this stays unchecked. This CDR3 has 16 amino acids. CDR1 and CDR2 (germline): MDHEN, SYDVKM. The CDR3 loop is CATTSSGSLSYNEQFF.

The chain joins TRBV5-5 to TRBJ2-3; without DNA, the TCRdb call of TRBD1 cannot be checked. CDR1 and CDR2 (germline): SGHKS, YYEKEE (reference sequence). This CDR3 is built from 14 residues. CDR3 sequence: CASSLAGDSYTQYF. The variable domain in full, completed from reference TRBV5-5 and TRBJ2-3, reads DAGVTQSPTHLIKTRGQQVTLRCSPISGHKSVSWYQQVLGQGPQFIFQYYEKEERGRGNFPDRFSARQFPNYSSELNVNALLLGDSALYLCASSLAGDSYTQYFGPGTRLTVL.

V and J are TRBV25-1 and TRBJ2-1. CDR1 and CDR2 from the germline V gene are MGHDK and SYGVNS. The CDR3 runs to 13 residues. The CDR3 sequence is CASSGQEIYEQFF.

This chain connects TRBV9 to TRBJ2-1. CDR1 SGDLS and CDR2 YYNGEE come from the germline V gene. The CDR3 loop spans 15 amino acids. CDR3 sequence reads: CASSVAGDLLDEQFF. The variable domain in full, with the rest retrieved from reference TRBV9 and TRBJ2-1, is DSGVTQTPKHLITATGQRVTLRCSPRSGDLSVYWYQQSLDQGLQFLIQYYNGEERAKGNILERFSAQQFPDLHSELNLSSLELGDSALYFCASSVAGDLLDEQFFGPGTRLTVL.

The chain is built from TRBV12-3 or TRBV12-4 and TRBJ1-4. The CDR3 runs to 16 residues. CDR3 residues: CASSFGSLATNEKLFF.

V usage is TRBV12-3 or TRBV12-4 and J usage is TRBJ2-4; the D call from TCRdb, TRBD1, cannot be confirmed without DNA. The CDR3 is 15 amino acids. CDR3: CASSNRGSIANIQYF.

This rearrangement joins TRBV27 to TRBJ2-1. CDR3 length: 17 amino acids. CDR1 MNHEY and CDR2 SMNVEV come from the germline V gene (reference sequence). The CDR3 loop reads CASSLSSGVGSYNEQFF.

The CDR3 is CASSLGAPAPKPYEQYF. The chain couples TRBV12-3 or TRBV12-4 to TRBJ2-7; as DNA is missing, the TRBD2 call by TCRdb cannot be tested. The CDR3 has 17 residues.

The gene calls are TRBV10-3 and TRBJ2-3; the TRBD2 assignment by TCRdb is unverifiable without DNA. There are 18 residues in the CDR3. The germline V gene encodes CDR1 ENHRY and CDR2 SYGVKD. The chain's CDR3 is CAISSGPPAGLSEESQYF.

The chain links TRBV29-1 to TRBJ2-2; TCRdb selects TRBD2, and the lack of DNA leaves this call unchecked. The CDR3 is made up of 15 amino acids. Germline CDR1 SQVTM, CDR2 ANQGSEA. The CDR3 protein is CSVEETLGPPGELFF.